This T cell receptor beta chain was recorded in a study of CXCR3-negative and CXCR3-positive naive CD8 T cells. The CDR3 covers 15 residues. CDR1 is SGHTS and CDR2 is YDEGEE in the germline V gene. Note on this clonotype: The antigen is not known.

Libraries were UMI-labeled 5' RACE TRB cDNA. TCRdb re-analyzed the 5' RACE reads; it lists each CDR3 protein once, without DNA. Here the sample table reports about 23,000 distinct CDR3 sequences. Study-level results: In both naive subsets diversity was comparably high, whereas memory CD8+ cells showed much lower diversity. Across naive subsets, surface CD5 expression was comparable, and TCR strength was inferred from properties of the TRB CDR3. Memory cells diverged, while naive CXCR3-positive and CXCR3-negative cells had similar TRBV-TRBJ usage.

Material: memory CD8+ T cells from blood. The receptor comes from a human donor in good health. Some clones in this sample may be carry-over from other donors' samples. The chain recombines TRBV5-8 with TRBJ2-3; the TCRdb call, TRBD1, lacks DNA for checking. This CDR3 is CASTLTGGIADTQYF.